What follows is one T cell receptor beta chain and its context. Data came from immunoSEQ multiplex PCR; TCRdb stores just in-frame clones and leaves some out. The sample yields about 47,000 clones, around 83% seen once. The source of the sample is a study of blood T cell repertoires in COVID-19. The CDR3 length is 13 residues. The V gene lost 1 base and the J gene lost 7 bases, with 7 bases spanning the gap. Looked up from germline, CDR1 is KGHSH and CDR2 is LQKENI. This clonotype originated in a man between 50 and 59 years old with acute or convalescent COVID-19. The sequencing input was peripheral blood. The genes are TRBV18 and TRBJ1-4, with D possibly matching TRBD1 (5 bases). CDR3 sequence: CASSPLTGEKLFF. CDR3 DNA: TGTGCCAGCTCACCACTTACAGGTGAAAAACTGTTTTTT.